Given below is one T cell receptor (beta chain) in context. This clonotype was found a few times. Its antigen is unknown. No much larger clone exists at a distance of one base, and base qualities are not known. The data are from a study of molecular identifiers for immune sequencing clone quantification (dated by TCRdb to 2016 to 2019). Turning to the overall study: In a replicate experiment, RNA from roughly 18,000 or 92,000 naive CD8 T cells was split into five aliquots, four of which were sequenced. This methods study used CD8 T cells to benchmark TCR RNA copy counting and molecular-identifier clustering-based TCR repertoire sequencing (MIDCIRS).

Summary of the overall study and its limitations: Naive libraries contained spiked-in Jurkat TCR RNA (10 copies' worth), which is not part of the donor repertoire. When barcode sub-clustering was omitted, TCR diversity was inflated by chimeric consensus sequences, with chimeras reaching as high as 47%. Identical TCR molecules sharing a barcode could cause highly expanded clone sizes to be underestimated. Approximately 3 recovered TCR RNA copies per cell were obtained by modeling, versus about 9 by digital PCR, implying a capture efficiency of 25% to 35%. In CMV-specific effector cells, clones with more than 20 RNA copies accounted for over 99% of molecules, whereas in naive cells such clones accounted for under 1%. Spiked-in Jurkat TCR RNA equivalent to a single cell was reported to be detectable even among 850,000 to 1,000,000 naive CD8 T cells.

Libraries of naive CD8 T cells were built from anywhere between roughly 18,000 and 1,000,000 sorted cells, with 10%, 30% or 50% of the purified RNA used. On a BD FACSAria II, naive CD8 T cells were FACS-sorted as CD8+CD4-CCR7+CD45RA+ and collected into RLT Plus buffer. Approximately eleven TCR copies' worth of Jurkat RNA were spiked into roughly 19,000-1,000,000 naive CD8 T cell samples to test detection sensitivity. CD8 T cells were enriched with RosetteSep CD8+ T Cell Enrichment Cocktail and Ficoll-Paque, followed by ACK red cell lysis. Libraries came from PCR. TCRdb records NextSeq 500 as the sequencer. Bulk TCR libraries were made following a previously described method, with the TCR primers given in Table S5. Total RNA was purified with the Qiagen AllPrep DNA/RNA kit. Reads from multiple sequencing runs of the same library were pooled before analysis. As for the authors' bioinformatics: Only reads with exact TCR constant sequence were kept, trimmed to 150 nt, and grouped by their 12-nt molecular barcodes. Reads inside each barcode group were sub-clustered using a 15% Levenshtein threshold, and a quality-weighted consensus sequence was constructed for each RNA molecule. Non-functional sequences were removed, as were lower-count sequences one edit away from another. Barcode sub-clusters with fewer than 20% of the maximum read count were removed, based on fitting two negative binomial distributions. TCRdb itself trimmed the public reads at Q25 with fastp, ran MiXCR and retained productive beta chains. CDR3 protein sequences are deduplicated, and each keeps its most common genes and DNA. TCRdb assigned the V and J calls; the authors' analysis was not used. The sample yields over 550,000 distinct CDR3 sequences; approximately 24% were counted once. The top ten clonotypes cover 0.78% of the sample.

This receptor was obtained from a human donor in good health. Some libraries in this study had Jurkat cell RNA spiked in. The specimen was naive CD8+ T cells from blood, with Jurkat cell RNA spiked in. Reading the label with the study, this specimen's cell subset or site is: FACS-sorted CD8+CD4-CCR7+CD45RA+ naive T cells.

In nucleotide form, the sequence is TGTGCCTGGAGTGTACAGGGGGACAACATTCAGTACTTC. This is translated as CAWSVQGDNIQYF. The V and J segments used are TRBV30 and TRBJ2-4; TRBD1 fits 8 bases in the junction. The germline V end is reduced by 0 bases and the J end by 7 bases; junction bases left unmatched: 2. The CDR3 starts with the cysteine, ends with the phenylalanine, and has 13 residues. The CDR3 DNA has 39 bases and is translated from base 1. Via the germline V gene (reference sequence), CDR1 is GTSNPN and CDR2 SVGIG.